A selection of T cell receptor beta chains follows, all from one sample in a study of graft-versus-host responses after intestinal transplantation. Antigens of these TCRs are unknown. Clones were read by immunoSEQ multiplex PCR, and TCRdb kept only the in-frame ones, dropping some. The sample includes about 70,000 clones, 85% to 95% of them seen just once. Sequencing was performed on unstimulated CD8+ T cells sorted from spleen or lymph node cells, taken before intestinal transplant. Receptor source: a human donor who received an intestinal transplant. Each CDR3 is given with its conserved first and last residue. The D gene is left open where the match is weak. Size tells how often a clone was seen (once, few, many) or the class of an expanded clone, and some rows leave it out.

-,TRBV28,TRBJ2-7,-,CASSRSGSSYEQYF,TGTGCCAGCAGCCGTAGTGGGAGCTCCTACGAGCAGTACTTC
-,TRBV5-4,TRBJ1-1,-,CASSLTGTEAFF,TGTGCCAGCAGCTTGACAGGCACTGAAGCTTTCTTT
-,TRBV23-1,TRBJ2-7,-,CASSLKVSTGHYEQYF,TGCGCCAGCAGTCTAAAAGTCAGTACAGGACACTACGAGCAGTACTTC
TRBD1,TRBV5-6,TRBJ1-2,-,CASSTGQGNYGYTF,TGTGCCAGCAGCACGGGACAGGGTAACTATGGCTACACCTTC
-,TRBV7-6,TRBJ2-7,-,CASSPGNSYEQYF,TGTGCCAGCAGCCCGGGGAACTCCTACGAGCAGTACTTC
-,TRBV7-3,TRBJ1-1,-,CASSLNVGGTEAFF,TGTGCCAGCAGCTTAAATGTAGGGGGCACTGAAGCTTTCTTT
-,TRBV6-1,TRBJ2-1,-,CASSVGLKSFPQFF,TGTGCCAGCAGTGTCGGACTAAAGAGTTTCCCCCAGTTCTTC
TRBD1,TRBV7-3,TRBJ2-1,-,CASSLQGAVNEQFF,TGTGCCAGCAGCTTACAGGGGGCGGTGAATGAGCAGTTCTTC
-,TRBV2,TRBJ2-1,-,CASSEEVGDEQFF,TGTGCCAGCAGTGAAGAGGTCGGAGATGAGCAGTTCTTC
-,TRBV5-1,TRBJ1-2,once,CASSLVGYYGYTF,TGCGCCAGCAGCTTGGTAGGTTACTATGGCTACACCTTC
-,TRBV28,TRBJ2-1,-,CASAESTFNNEQFF,TGTGCCAGCGCAGAAAGCACCTTTAACAATGAGCAGTTCTTC
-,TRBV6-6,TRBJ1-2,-,CASSYIGRYGYTF,TGTGCCAGCAGTTACATAGGCCGCTATGGCTACACCTTC
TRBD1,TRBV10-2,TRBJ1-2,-,CAGSEPHSGGGYTF,TGCGCCGGCAGTGAGCCTCACTCAGGGGGAGGCTACACCTTC
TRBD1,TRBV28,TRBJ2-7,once,CASSTTDRVYEQYF,TGTGCCAGCAGTACCACGGACAGGGTATACGAGCAGTACTTC
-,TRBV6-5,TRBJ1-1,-,CASSGQLNTEAFF,TGTGCCAGCAGCGGACAGCTGAACACTGAAGCTTTCTTT
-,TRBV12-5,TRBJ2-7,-,CASGLVRVPWNEQYF,TGTGCTAGTGGTTTGGTCCGGGTTCCGTGGAACGAGCAGTACTTC
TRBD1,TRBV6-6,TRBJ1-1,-,CASRPGQMNTEAFF,TGTGCCAGCAGGCCGGGACAGATGAACACTGAAGCTTTCTTT
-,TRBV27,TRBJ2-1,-,CASSLPWTRSANEQFF,TGTGCCAGCAGTTTACCGTGGACTCGGAGCGCCAATGAGCAGTTCTTC
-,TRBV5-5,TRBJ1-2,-,CASSSYGYGYTF,TGTGCCAGCAGCTCCTACGGCTATGGCTACACCTTC
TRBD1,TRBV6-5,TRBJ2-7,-,CASSSTGGGIEQYF,TGTGCCAGCAGTTCGACAGGGGGAGGAATCGAGCAGTACTTC
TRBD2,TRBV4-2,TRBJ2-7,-,CASSQELLAGSYEQYF,TGTGCCAGCAGCCAAGAACTACTAGCGGGATCGTACGAGCAGTACTTC
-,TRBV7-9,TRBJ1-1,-,CASSIRTDDTEAFF,TGTGCCAGCAGCATTCGGACGGATGACACTGAAGCTTTCTTT
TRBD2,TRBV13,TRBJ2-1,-,CASSPEREGTYNEQFF,TGTGCCAGCAGCCCGGAGCGGGAGGGAACCTACAATGAGCAGTTCTTC
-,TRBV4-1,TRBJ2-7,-,CASSQEGKGYEQYF,TGCGCCAGCAGCCAAGAAGGGAAAGGCTACGAGCAGTACTTC
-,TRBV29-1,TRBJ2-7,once,CSVYRATLNEQYF,TGCAGCGTGTACAGGGCTACCCTCAACGAGCAGTACTTC
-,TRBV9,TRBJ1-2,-,CASSVVARNNYGYTF,TGTGCCAGCAGCGTAGTAGCCAGAAATAACTATGGCTACACCTTC
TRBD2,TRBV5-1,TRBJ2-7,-,CASSLGLAGGTYEQYF,TGCGCCAGCAGCTTGGGACTAGCGGGAGGGACCTACGAGCAGTACTTC
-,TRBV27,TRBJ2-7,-,CASSLSLDAVYEQYF,TGTGCCAGCAGTTTATCTTTAGATGCGGTCTACGAGCAGTACTTC
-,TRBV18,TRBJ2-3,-,CASSPSVMPYRSQYF,TGTGCCAGCTCACCATCTGTTATGCCGTACCGATCGCAGTATTTT
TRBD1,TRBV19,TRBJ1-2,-,CASTITSSTGGSNYGYTF,TGTGCCAGTACCATTACTTCTTCCACAGGGGGGTCTAACTATGGCTACACCTTC
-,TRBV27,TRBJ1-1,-,CASSPKRGGEAFF,TGTGCCAGCAGTCCAAAAAGGGGAGGTGAAGCTTTCTTT
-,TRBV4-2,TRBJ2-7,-,CASSQSRGDITYEQYF,TGTGCCAGCAGCCAATCCCGGGGGGACATTACCTACGAGCAGTACTTC
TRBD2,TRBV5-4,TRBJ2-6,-,CASSSPWATSGISGANVLTF,TGTGCCAGCAGCAGCCCTTGGGCGACTAGCGGGATTTCTGGGGCCAACGTCCTGACTTTC
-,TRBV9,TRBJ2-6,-,CASSARDSGANVLTF,TGTGCCAGCAGCGCCCGAGACTCTGGGGCCAACGTCCTGACTTTC
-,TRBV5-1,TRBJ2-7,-,CASSLEGPYEQYF,TGCGCCAGCAGCTTGGAGGGCCCCTACGAGCAGTACTTC
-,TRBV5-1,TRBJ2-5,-,CASSLQETQYF,TGCGCCAGCAGCCTCCAAGAGACCCAGTACTTC
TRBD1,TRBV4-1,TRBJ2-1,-,CASSFILRDRGLNEQFF,TGCGCCAGCAGCTTTATACTCCGGGACAGAGGATTGAATGAGCAGTTCTTC
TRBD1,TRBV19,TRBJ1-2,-,CASSPWTGDNYGYTF,TGTGCCAGTAGTCCGTGGACAGGGGACAACTATGGCTACACCTTC
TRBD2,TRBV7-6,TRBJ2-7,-,CASSLETSGRENEQYF,TGTGCCAGCAGCTTAGAGACTAGCGGGAGGGAGAACGAGCAGTACTTC
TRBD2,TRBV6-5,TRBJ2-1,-,CASSYQAGGDNEQFF,TGTGCCAGCAGTTACCAAGCGGGAGGAGACAATGAGCAGTTCTTC